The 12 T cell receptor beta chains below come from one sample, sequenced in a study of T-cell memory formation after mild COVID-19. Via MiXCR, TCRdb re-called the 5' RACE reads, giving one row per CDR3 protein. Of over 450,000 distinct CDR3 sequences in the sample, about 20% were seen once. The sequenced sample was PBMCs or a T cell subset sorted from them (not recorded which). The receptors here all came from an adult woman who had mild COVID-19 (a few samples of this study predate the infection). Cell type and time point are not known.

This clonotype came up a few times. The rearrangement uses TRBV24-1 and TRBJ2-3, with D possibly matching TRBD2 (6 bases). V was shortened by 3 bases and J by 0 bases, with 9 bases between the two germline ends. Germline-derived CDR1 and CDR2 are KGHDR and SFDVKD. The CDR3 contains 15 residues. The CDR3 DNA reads TGTGCCACCAGTGATGAGGGACTGAGCACAGATACGCAGTATTTT. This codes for CATSDEGLSTDTQYF.

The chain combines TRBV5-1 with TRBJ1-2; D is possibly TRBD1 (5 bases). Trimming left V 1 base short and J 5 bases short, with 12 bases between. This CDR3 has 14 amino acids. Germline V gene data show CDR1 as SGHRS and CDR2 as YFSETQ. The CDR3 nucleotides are TGCGCCAGCAGCTTGTCGGGGGACCCGTATGGCTACACCTTC. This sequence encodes CASSLSGDPYGYTF.

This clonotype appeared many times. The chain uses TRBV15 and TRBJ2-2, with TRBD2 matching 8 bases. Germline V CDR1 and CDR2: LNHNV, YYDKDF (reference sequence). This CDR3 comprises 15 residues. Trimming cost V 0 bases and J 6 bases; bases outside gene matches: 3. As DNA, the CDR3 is TGTGCCACCAGCAGAGATACGGGGGGGCCCGGGGAGCTGTTTTTT. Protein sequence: CATSRDTGGPGELFF.

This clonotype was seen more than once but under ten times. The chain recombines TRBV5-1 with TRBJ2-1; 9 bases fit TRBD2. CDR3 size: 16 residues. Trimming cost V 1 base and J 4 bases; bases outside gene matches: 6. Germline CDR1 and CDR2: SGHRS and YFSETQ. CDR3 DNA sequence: TGCGCCAGCAGCTTGCTCCCTAGCGGGGATTACAATGAGCAGTTCTTC. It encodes CASSLLPSGDYNEQFF.

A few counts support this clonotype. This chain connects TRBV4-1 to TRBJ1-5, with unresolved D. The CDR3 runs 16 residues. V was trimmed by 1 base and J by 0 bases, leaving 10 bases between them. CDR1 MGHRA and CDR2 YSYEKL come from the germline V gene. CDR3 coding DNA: TGCGCCAGCAGCCAAGTCCAGATGTATAGCAATCAGCCCCAGCATTTT. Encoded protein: CASSQVQMYSNQPQHF.

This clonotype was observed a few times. In DNA form, the CDR3 reads TGCAGTGCTTCGACAGGGTGGGGCAATCAGCCCCAGCATTTT. Protein sequence: CSASTGWGNQPQHF. The rearrangement joins TRBV20-1 to TRBJ1-5, with 7 bases matching TRBD1. V lost 5 bases, J lost 2 bases, and 6 bases stayed unmatched. The V gene's germline CDR1 is DFQATT and CDR2 SNEGSKA (reference sequence). The CDR3 consists of 14 residues.

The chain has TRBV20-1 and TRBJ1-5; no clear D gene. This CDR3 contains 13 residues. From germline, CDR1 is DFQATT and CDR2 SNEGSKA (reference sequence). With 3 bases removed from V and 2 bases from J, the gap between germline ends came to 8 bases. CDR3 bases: TGCAGTGCTAGTCCAGTGGGCAATCAGCCCCAGCATTTT. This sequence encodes CSASPVGNQPQHF.

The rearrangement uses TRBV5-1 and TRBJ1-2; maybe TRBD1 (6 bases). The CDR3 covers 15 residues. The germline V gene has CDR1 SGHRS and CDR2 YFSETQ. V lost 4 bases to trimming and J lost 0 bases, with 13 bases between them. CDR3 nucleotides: TGCGCCAGCAGCCGGACAGACGCTTCTAACTATGGCTACACCTTC. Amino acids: CASSRTDASNYGYTF.

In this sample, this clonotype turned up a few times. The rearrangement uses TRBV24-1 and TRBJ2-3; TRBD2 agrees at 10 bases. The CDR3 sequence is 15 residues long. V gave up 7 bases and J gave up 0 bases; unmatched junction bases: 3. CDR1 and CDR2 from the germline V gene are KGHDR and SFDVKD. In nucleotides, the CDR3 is TGTGCCACCAGCCTTAGCGGGAGGAGCACAGATACGCAGTATTTT. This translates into CATSLSGRSTDTQYF.

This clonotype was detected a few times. The CDR3 sequence: CASSPGTRGEKLFF. DNA of the CDR3: TGCGCCAGCAGCCCTGGGACCCGTGGTGAAAAACTGTTTTTT. The V call is TRBV5-1, the J call TRBJ1-4; D possibly corresponds to TRBD1 (5 bases). This CDR3 has 14 amino acids. Looked up from germline, CDR1 is SGHRS and CDR2 is YFSETQ. Trimming left V 4 bases short and J 7 bases short, with 14 bases between.

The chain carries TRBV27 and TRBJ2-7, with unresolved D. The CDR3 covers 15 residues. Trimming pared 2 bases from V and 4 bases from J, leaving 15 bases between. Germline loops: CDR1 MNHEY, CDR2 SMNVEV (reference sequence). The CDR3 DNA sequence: TGTGCCAGCAGTTTAGGAGTAGCATCAGCTTACGAGCAGTACTTC. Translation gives CASSLGVASAYEQYF.

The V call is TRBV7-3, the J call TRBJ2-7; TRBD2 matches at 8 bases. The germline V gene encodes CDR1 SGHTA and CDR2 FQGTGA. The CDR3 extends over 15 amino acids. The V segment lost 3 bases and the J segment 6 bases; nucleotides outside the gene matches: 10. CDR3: CASSLTGGPNGEQYF. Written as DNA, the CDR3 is TGTGCCAGCAGCTTGACGGGGGGGCCGAATGGCGAGCAGTACTTC.